This T cell receptor (beta chain) was retrieved from a study of T cells after posttransplantation cyclophosphamide. Whole-study results and caveats: Donor CD8+ memory clones often dominated recipient blood repertoires at later times. TRB clonality was highly associated with recipient CMV seropositivity and reactivation. Tissue-infiltrating T cells from skin or gut overlapped little with blood T cells.

Sequencing used immunoSEQ multiplex PCR; TCRdb keeps in-frame clones, though not all of them. The data hold some 20,000 clones, with 95% to 98% observed a single time. The CDR3 runs to 13 residues. The V and J ends lost 4 bases and 5 bases respectively, with 12 bases between them. Germline CDR1 is SNHLY and CDR2 is FYNNEI. Concerning this clone: What it binds is unknown.

Cells defined as naive were viable CD3+CD4+ or CD3+CD8+ and CCR7+CD45RA+CD45RO-CD95-CD27+CD28+. Peripheral blood was collected from the related graft donor on the marrow donation day. The V call is TRBV2, the J call TRBJ2-7, with D possibly TRBD2 on 6 matching bases. Sample: naive CD4+ T cells sorted from PBMCs. The sequence came from a man aged 40-49 years in good health, CMV-negative, and a related stem cell transplant donor. CDR3 DNA: TGTGCCAGCAGTGGGGGGGAAAGGCACGAGCAGTACTTC. It translates to CASSGGERHEQYF. The complete variable domain, with remaining parts taken from reference TRBV2 and TRBJ2-7, reads EPEVTQTPSHQVTQMGQEVILRCVPISNHLYFYWYRQILGQKVEFLVSFYNNEISEKSEIFDDQFSVERPDGSNFTLKIRSTKLEDSAMYFCASSGGERHEQYFGPGTRLTVT.